This TCR beta chain was profiled in a study of cytomegalovirus exposure and HLA in healthy donors. In regard to this clone: Its specificity is unknown. Other DNA sequences within the sample encode an identical CDR3.

The V gene end was trimmed by 5 bases and the J gene end by 6 bases; junction bases not matched to a gene: 6. CDR1 and CDR2 (germline): LGHNT, FRNRAP. The length of the CDR3 is 13 residues. Findings and caveats of the study: The HLA-A and HLA-B alleles of most subjects were reportedly predicted accurately from TCR beta sequences.

60 Vbeta and 13 Jbeta primers were used in PCR. Sequencing used immunoSEQ multiplex PCR; TCRdb keeps in-frame clones, though not all of them. Counted here are about 170,000 clones, over 65% occurring once; the ten biggest clones make up 0.65% to 0.95%. The clonotype comes from a female donor in good health and CMV-seronegative. The chain uses TRBV12-5 and TRBJ1-2; 7 bases are shared with TRBD1. The sequenced material came from PBMCs. The CDR3 DNA is TGTGCTAGTGGTCTGCTGACAGGGAATGGCTACACCTTC. It translates to CASGLLTGNGYTF.